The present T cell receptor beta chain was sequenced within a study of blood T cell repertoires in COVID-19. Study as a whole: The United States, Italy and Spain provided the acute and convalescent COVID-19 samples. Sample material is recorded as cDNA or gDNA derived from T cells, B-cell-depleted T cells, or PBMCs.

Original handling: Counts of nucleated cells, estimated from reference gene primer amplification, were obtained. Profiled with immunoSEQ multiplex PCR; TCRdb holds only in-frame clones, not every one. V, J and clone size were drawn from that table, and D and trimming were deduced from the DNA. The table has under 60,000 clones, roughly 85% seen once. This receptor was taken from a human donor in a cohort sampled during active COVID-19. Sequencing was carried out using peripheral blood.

In nucleotides, the CDR3 is TGTGCCAGTAGTATAGGAAGCGGGGGCGCCCTCTTGGATACGCAGTATTTT. It encodes CASSIGSGGALLDTQYF. The rearrangement links TRBV19 to TRBJ2-3; 8 bases fit TRBD2. The CDR3 extends over 17 amino acids. The germline gives CDR1 LNHDA, CDR2 SQIVND (reference sequence). V lost 1 base to trimming and J lost 6 bases; unmatched junction nucleotides: 12.